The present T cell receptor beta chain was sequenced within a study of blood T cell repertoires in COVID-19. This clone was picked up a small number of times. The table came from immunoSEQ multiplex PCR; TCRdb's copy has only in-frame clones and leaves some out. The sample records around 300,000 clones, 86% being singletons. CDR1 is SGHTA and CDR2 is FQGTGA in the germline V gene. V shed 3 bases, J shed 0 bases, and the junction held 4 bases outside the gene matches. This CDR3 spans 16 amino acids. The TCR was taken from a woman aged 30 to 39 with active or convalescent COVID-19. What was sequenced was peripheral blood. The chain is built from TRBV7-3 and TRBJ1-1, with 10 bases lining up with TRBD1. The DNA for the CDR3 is TGTGCCAGCAGCTTCGCCGGGACAGGGGTGAACACTGAAGCTTTCTTT. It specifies CASSFAGTGVNTEAFF.